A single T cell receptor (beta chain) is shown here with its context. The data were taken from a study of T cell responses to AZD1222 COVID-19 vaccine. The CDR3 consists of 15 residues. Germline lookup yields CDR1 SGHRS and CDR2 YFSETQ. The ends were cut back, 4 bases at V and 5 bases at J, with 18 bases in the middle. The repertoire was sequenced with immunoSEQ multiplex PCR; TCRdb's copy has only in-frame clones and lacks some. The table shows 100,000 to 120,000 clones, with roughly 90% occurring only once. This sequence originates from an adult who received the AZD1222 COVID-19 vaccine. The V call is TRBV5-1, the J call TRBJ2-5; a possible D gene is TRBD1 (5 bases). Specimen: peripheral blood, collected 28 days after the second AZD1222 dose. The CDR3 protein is CASSVRTGSGETQYF. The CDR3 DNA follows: TGCGCCAGCAGCGTAAGAACAGGATCAGGCGAGACCCAGTACTTC.